The 5 T cell receptor beta chains listed next were all sequenced from one sample in a study of CD8 T cells in Susac syndrome. A quantity of about 0.5 to 1 ug RNA underwent reverse transcription using random hexamers. TCRdb re-analysed the immunoSEQ multiplex PCR reads in MiXCR, keeping a single row per CDR3 protein. This table holds fewer than 200,000 distinct CDR3 sequences, over 85% found once. Sequencing used CD4+ T cells from PBMCs. All receptors come from a human donor in good health.

V usage is TRBV20-1 and J usage is TRBJ2-1; a possible D gene is TRBD2 (5 bases). In germline, CDR1 is DFQATT, CDR2 SNEGSKA (reference sequence). There are 13 residues in the CDR3. V shed 3 bases and J shed 12 bases, with 18 bases lying between them. The CDR3 DNA is TGCAGTGCTAGGACGGGGAATGACGTCTGGCAGTTCTTC. It encodes CSARTGNDVWQFF.

The V and J genes are TRBV30 and TRBJ2-2; D gene ambiguous. The ends were cut back, 2 bases at V and 2 bases at J, with 6 bases in the middle. The CDR3 is made up of 13 amino acids. Germline loops: CDR1 GTSNPN, CDR2 SVGIG (reference sequence). CDR3 amino acids: CAWSRINTGELFF. The CDR3 region has the DNA TGTGCCTGGAGTCGAATCAACACCGGGGAGCTGTTTTTT.

The chain is built from TRBV20-1 and TRBJ2-1; weak D call: TRBD1 (7 bases). This CDR3 comprises 14 residues. The germline CDR1 and CDR2 sequences are DFQATT and SNEGSKA (reference sequence). Here the CDR3 DNA reads TGCAGCGCGACCAAGGGGGCGCGGGGCAATGAGCAGTTCTTC. Its translation is CSATKGARGNEQFF.

The chain uses TRBV24-1 and TRBJ2-3, with D possibly matching TRBD2 (6 bases). CDR3 length: 17 residues. Per germline, CDR1 KGHDR and CDR2 SFDVKD. The V gene lost 3 bases and the J gene lost 3 bases, with 18 bases spanning the gap. Here the CDR3 reads CATSDTYSGGGTDTQYF. The CDR3 DNA reads as TGTGCCACCAGTGATACTTATAGCGGCGGAGGAACAGATACGCAGTATTTT.

The V gene is TRBV6-2 or TRBV6-3, the J gene TRBJ1-2; 7 nucleotides line up with TRBD1. After removal of 4 bases from V and 2 bases from J, the junction contained 7 bases not matched to a gene. The CDR3 is 15 amino acids. Germline loops: CDR1 MNHEY, CDR2 SVGEGT. CDR3 sequence: CASSSIRDSNYGYTF. DNA for the CDR3: TGTGCCAGCAGTTCCATCCGGGACAGCAACTATGGCTACACCTTC.